A selection of T cell receptor beta chains follows, all from one sample in a study of shared clonotypes between healthy human individuals. The method was immunoSEQ multiplex PCR; TCRdb's version includes in-frame clones alone and lacks a portion of them. The data hold roughly 2.4 million clones, with approximately 95% observed a single time. The sample taken for sequencing was naive CD4+ T cells sorted from blood. All receptors derive from a man between 18 and 29 years old in good health. CDR3s leave out the opening cysteine and the closing phenylalanine or tryptophan. A D gene is named only where the DNA matches it firmly.

j_call,v_call,cdr3_length,d_call,cdr3_aa
TRBJ2-7,TRBV27,13,-,ASSRSGPWSYEQY
TRBJ2-1,TRBV10-1,10,-,ASSQNSYEQF
TRBJ2-1,TRBV5-1,13,-,ASSLARDSYNEQF
TRBJ2-3,TRBV7-2,15,TRBD2,ASSLAASGPVTDTQY
TRBJ1-2,TRBV29-1,11,-,SVESLSQGGYT
TRBJ1-5,TRBV9,11,-,ASSVDSKQPQH
TRBJ2-7,TRBV28,10,-,ASSQDTYEQY
TRBJ2-2,TRBV28,11,TRBD2,ASRQGGTGELF
TRBJ1-5,TRBV27,12,-,ASSSTSGGQPQH
TRBJ1-6,TRBV4-1,14,-,ASRWTASSYNSPLH
TRBJ1-2,TRBV20-1,9,-,SARTGYGYT
TRBJ1-1,TRBV4-3,13,TRBD1,ASSQTGTVNTEAF
TRBJ1-1,TRBV6-6,12,TRBD1,ASSSTGGWTEAF
TRBJ1-1,TRBV20-1,9,-,SARANTEAF
TRBJ1-2,TRBV7-9,12,-,ASSLAAVDLGYT
TRBJ2-7,TRBV18,10,-,ASSLTAYEQY
TRBJ2-7,TRBV14,13,TRBD1,ASSPLDRGGHEQY
TRBJ2-7,TRBV5-6,12,-,ASTPGGTTHEQY
TRBJ1-5,TRBV6-5,13,TRBD1,ASSWTGGVNQPQH
TRBJ2-7,TRBV11-2,13,TRBD2,ASSLELAGLSEQY
TRBJ1-1,TRBV30,11,-,AWGVRLGTEAF
TRBJ2-2,TRBV7-2,13,TRBD1,ASSSRQGNTGELF
TRBJ2-3,TRBV2,13,TRBD2,ASSVLAGTTDTQY
TRBJ1-5,TRBV30,12,-,AWSREYSNQPQH
TRBJ2-7,TRBV30,11,-,AWSSTWAYEQY
TRBJ2-3,TRBV4-2,14,-,ASSQEIHGGPDTQY
TRBJ1-1,TRBV7-2,11,-,ASSLRWNTEAF
TRBJ1-1,TRBV10-1,10,-,ASSGGQAEAF
TRBJ1-2,TRBV7-8,9,-,ASSLKQRYT
TRBJ1-3,TRBV28,14,TRBD1,ASSPGGTGSGNTIY
TRBJ1-2,TRBV11-3,16,TRBD1,ASSRYYRDSSSNYGYT
TRBJ1-1,TRBV5-6,14,-,ASSLTSTGYTTEAF
TRBJ2-3,TRBV5-4,12,-,ASSPTQVGGHRD
TRBJ1-1,TRBV5-1,13,-,ASVENDGVNTEAF
TRBJ1-4,TRBV25-1,13,-,ASSEYQLTNEKLF
TRBJ1-3,TRBV14,12,-,ASRAQGSGNTIY
TRBJ2-2,TRBV6-5,10,-,ASQRRLGELF
TRBJ2-3,TRBV5-1,13,TRBD1,ASSFPTGVPDTQY
TRBJ2-7,TRBV5-1,10,-,ASSLGDNEQY
TRBJ2-7,TRBV5-4,15,TRBD1,ASSLGLTGTGDYEQY
TRBJ2-3,TRBV6-5,14,TRBD2,ASSLAGGVSGDTQY
TRBJ2-7,TRBV10-3,13,-,AISVGLLAAYEQY
TRBJ1-1,TRBV10-3,11,-,AIRKGLNTEAF
TRBJ2-7,TRBV7-8,12,TRBD2,ASSLVLADYEQY
TRBJ2-7,TRBV4-1,11,-,ASSQASVYEQY
TRBJ2-7,TRBV19,12,-,ASSIIDSAYEQY
TRBJ1-1,TRBV30,11,-,AWSVRANTEAF
TRBJ2-3,TRBV6-5,13,-,ASTPTGLGTDTQY
TRBJ2-1,TRBV10-3,14,TRBD2,AISFLAGETYNEQF
TRBJ1-4,TRBV18,12,-,ASSIGATNEKLF
TRBJ2-7,TRBV12-5,14,TRBD1,ASGYVKPTGFHEQY
TRBJ1-6,TRBV2,13,TRBD1,ASRGQGVGNSPLH
TRBJ1-2,TRBV6-1,11,-,ASSVDTWDGYT